These 13 T cell receptor beta chains share one sample of origin, sequenced in a study of response to subunit inactivated influenza vaccine. TCRdb ran MiXCR on the RT-PCR reads and lists one entry per CDR3 protein. This sample has more than 700,000 distinct CDR3 sequences; 21% occur once, and the top ten carry roughly a tenth. Material: PBMCs from blood, obtained more than 4 days after vaccination. The receptor source for this set is a man aged 50 or older who received an inactivated influenza vaccine.

The V call is TRBV20-1, the J call TRBJ2-7, with D possibly TRBD2 on 5 matching bases. The CDR3 length is 14 residues. The V end was cut by 2 bases, the J end by 2 bases, with 13 bases between. The germline V gene has CDR1 DFQATT and CDR2 SNEGSKA (reference sequence). The CDR3: CSARPREGTYEQYF. CDR3 nucleotides: TGCAGTGCTAGACCTCGCGAGGGAACCTACGAGCAGTACTTC.

A remark on this clonotype: This is likely a read error, given that the CDR3 carries no conserved phenylalanine or tryptophan at its end. V gene TRBV20-1 combines with J gene TRBJ1-1, with D possibly matching TRBD1 (6 bases). CDR1 and CDR2 from the germline V gene are DFQATT and SNEGSKA (reference sequence). Between the trimmed V and J ends, which lost 1 base and 3 bases, there was a span of 12 bases. This CDR3 is built from 14 residues. The CDR3 sequence is CSARVGAGYTEAFL. The CDR3 bases are TGCAGTGCTAGAGTGGGGGCTGGGTACACTGAAGCTTTCTTA.

The V call is TRBV21-1, the J call TRBJ2-6; the table's D call, TRBD1, was not checked against the DNA. TRBV21-1 is a recognized pseudogene. The CDR3 is 18 residues long. As DNA, the CDR3 is TGTGCCAGCAGCAGTCAGGGGGCAGCGGACTCTGGGGCCAACGTCCTGACTTTC. Amino acids: CASSSQGAADSGANVLTF.

This chain joins TRBV25-1 and TRBJ2-3, with 7 bases aligning to TRBD1. This CDR3 is 15 amino acids long. CDR1 MGHDK and CDR2 SYGVNS come from the germline V gene. Trimming cost V 6 bases and J 1 base; bases outside gene matches: 7. CDR3 sequence: CASSVLDRGTDTQYF. The CDR3 region has the DNA TGTGCCAGCAGCGTCCTCGACAGGGGCACAGATACGCAGTATTTT. Full variable domain (missing parts from reference TRBV25-1 and TRBJ2-3): EADIYQTPRYLVIGTGKKITLECSQTMGHDKMYWYQQDPGMELHLIHYSYGVNSTEKGDLSSESTVSRIRTEHFPLTLESARPSHTSQYLCASSVLDRGTDTQYFGPGTRLTVL.

This chain joins TRBV5-1 and TRBJ2-7; D might be TRBD2 (7 bases). Germline V lookup: CDR1 SGHRS, CDR2 YFSETQ. Trimming shortened V by 6 bases and J by 8 bases, and 21 bases separated the two germline ends. The CDR3 is 14 residues long. CDR3 loop: CASKGGEGLFQQYF. CDR3 DNA: TGCGCCAGCAAGGGGGGGGAGGGCCTATTCCAGCAGTACTTC.

This clonotype occurred a few times. The chain combines TRBV12-3 or TRBV12-4 with TRBJ2-7, with TRBD1 matching 7 bases. Trimming took 10 bases from V and 3 from J; bases not matched to a gene: 9. The CDR3 covers 13 residues. The CDR3 spells CATARTGNYEQYF. CDR3 coding DNA: TGTGCCACCGCCCGGACAGGAAACTACGAGCAGTACTTC.

This clonotype has only a few counts. J is TRBJ1-1 and V is TRBV20-1; possible D gene TRBD1, 5 bases. Looked up from germline, CDR1 is DFQATT and CDR2 is SNEGSKA (reference sequence). This CDR3 region has 14 residues. Between the trimmed V and J ends, which lost 1 base and 4 bases, there was a span of 13 bases. The CDR3, as DNA: TGCAGTGCTAGAGTAGGGTCAGGGTCCACTGAAGCTTTCTTT. It codes for CSARVGSGSTEAFF.

The chain combines TRBV6-2 or TRBV6-3 with TRBJ1-2; the D is unclear. Germline CDR1 MNHEY, CDR2 SVGEGT. Trimming left V 4 bases short and J 3 bases short, with 9 bases between. CDR3 length: 13 residues. The CDR3 coding sequence is TGTGCCAGCAGTTCGGACTTGCACTATGGCTACACCTTC. Its translation: CASSSDLHYGYTF.

The V call is TRBV28, the J call TRBJ2-3; TRBD2 aligns across 14 bases. Germline CDR1 is MDHEN and CDR2 is SYDVKM. The CDR3 is 17 residues long. V dropped 7 bases and J dropped 3; count of bases not matched to a gene: 9. The CDR3 DNA sequence: TGTGCCAGCAACCAAGGGGGACTAGCGGGAGTAACAGATACGCAGTATTTT. Translated: CASNQGGLAGVTDTQYF.

The chain carries TRBV5-1 and TRBJ2-7; D tentatively reads TRBD1 or TRBD2 (5 bases each). V gave up 6 bases and J gave up 4 bases, with 14 bases separating them. Per the germline V gene, CDR1 is SGHRS and CDR2 is YFSETQ. CDR3 length: 13 residues. The DNA for the CDR3 is TGCGCCAGCACCTTTGCCTGGGGGTACGAGCAGTACTTC. Protein product: CASTFAWGYEQYF. Variable domain in full (rest from reference TRBV5-1 and TRBJ2-7): KAGVTQTPRYLIKTRGQQVTLSCSPISGHRSVSWYQQTPGQGLQFLFEYFSETQRNKGNFPGRFSGRQFSNSRSEMNVSTLELGDSALYLCASTFAWGYEQYFGPGTRLTVT.

This chain uses TRBV2 with TRBJ2-4, with 7 bases lining up with TRBD2. The ends lost 7 bases at V and 4 bases at J; junction bases unmatched: 10. Per germline, CDR1 SNHLY and CDR2 FYNNEI. The CDR3 has 15 residues. As DNA, the CDR3 is TGTGCCAGCATGCAACTAGCGCTAGGTAAAAACATTCAGTACTTC. Translated: CASMQLALGKNIQYF.

The gene calls are TRBV20-1 and TRBJ2-1; the D gene is possibly TRBD1 (7 bases). Germline CDR1 is DFQATT and CDR2 is SNEGSKA (reference sequence). The CDR3 length is 15 residues. V shed 2 bases and J shed 3 bases, with 14 bases lying between them. CDR3 residues: CSARPRQGGYNEQFF. The DNA of the CDR3 is TGCAGTGCTAGACCTCGCCAGGGGGGCTACAATGAGCAGTTCTTC.

The chain recombines TRBV25-1 with TRBJ2-7; TRBD2 is a possible D gene (6 bases). Trimming took 4 bases from V and 2 from J, leaving 15 bases between them. Germline CDR1 is MGHDK and CDR2 is SYGVNS. The CDR3 totals 15 residues. The CDR3 spells CASSAFLTSAYEQYF. The CDR3 nucleotides are TGTGCCAGCAGTGCATTTCTGACTAGTGCCTACGAGCAGTACTTC.